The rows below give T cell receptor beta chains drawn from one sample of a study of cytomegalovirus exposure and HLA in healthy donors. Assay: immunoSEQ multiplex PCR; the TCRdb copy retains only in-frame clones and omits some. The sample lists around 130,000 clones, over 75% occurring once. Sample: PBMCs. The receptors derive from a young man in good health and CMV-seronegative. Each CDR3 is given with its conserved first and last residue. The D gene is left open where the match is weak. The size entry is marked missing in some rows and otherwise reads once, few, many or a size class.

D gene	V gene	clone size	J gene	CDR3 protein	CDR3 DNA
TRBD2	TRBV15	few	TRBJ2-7	CATSPGLTLLKQYF	TGTGCCACCAGCCCGGGACTAACCCTCCTAAAGCAGTACTTC
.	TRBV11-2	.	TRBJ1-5	CASSFGRNQPQHF	TGTGCCAGCAGCTTTGGCAGAAATCAGCCCCAGCATTTT
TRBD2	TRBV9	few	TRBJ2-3	CASSVTTRGGQDTQYF	TGTGCCAGCAGCGTAACGACGCGGGGGGGCCAAGATACGCAGTATTTT
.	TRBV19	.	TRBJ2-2	CASTRWVTGELFF	TGTGCCAGTACACGCTGGGTGACAGGGGAGCTGTTTTTT
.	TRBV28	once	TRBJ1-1	CASTSQGNTEAFF	TGTGCCAGCACCTCCCAGGGGAACACTGAAGCTTTCTTT
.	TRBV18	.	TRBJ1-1	CASSPRVPWTEAFF	TGTGCCAGCTCACCGAGGGTTCCATGGACCGAAGCTTTCTTT
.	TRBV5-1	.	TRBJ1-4	CASSLVGGGTNEKLFF	TGCGCCAGCAGCTTGGTGGGTGGAGGAACTAATGAAAAACTGTTTTTT
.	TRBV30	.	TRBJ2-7	CAWSVGGTSYEQYF	TGTGCCTGGAGTGTAGGCGGTACTTCCTACGAGCAGTACTTC
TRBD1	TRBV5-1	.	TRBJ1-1	CASSPGQGVYTEAFF	TGCGCCAGCAGCCCAGGACAGGGAGTTTACACTGAAGCTTTCTTT
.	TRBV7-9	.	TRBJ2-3	CASSLGATYTDTQYF	TGTGCCAGCAGCCTTGGGGCTACATACACAGATACGCAGTATTTT
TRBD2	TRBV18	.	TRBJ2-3	CASSPLTSGNTDTQYF	TGTGCCAGCTCACCACTCACTAGCGGGAATACAGATACGCAGTATTTT
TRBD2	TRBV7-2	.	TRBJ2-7	CASSFPGLAGAEWQYF	TGTGCCAGCAGCTTTCCGGGACTAGCGGGGGCGGAGTGGCAGTACTTC
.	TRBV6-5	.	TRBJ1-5	CASSPGHSNQPQHF	TGTGCCAGCAGTCCAGGGCACAGCAATCAGCCCCAGCATTTT
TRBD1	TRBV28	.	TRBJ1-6	CASSLPGQGYSPLHF	TGTGCCAGCAGTCTGCCGGGACAGGGCTATTCACCCCTCCACTTT
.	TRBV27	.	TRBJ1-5	CASSNLPGLHQPQHF	TGTGCCAGCAGCAATCTCCCGGGACTACATCAGCCCCAGCATTTT
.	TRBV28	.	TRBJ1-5	CASSLGQNNQPQHF	TGTGCCAGCAGTTTAGGACAGAACAATCAGCCCCAGCATTTT
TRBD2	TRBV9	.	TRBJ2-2	CASSVFAGEDTGELFF	TGTGCCAGCAGCGTTTTCGCGGGAGAGGACACCGGGGAGCTGTTTTTT
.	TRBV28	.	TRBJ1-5	CASSLAQGWNQPQHF	TGTGCCAGCAGCCTGGCACAGGGCTGGAATCAGCCCCAGCATTTT
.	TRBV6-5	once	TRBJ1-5	CASREDGSYNQPQHF	TGTGCCAGCAGGGAGGACGGGAGTTATAATCAGCCCCAGCATTTT
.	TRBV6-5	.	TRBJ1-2	CASSYSANYGYTF	TGTGCCAGCAGTTACTCAGCCAACTATGGCTACACCTTC
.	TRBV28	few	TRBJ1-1	CASTSGKVTEAFF	TGTGCCAGCACCTCGGGAAAGGTCACTGAAGCTTTCTTT
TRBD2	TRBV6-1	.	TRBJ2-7	CASSEWGGLEQYF	TGTGCCAGCAGTGAATGGGGGGGTCTCGAGCAGTACTTC
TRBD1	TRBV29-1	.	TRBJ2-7	CSVEDWVGQGGRYEQYF	TGCAGCGTTGAAGATTGGGTGGGACAGGGGGGCCGTTACGAGCAGTACTTC
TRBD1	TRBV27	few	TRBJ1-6	CASSQLTGTGGKYSPLHF	TGTGCCAGCAGTCAATTAACCGGGACAGGGGGCAAGTATTCACCCCTCCACTTT
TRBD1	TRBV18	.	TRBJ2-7	CASSQGQPYEQYF	TGTGCCAGCTCCCAGGGACAGCCCTACGAGCAGTACTTC
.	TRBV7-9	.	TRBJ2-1	CASSPLWGGSSEQFF	TGTGCCAGCAGCCCCCTGTGGGGGGGCTCGAGTGAGCAGTTCTTC
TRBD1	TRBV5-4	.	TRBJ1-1	CASSYGTVSTEAFF	TGTGCCAGCAGCTATGGGACAGTGAGCACTGAAGCTTTCTTT
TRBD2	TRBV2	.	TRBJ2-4	CASSQSGGADIQYF	TGTGCCAGCAGTCAGAGCGGGGGGGCCGACATTCAGTACTTC
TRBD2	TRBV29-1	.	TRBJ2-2	CSVTGLAGANTGELFF	TGCAGCGTTACGGGACTAGCGGGGGCGAACACCGGGGAGCTGTTTTTT